These 29 T cell receptor beta chains came from one sample sequenced in a study of CD4 T cells in relation to SARS-CoV-2 and coronaviruses. Unexposed donor CD4+ T cells date from about 2011-2018, before the COVID-19 pandemic. The cells were cultured for 10 days before CD4+ T cells were isolated. Sequencing used immunoSEQ multiplex PCR; TCRdb keeps in-frame clones, though not all of them. This repertoire shows about 12,000 clones, roughly three quarters found once; its top ten account for 6% to 9.5%. These receptors lack a known antigen. Specimen: CD4+ T cells from PBMCs, cultured in vitro. Source of these receptors: a human donor in good health.

This chain uses TRBV12-3 or TRBV12-4 with TRBJ2-7, with D perhaps assigned TRBD1 or TRBD2 (5 bases each). The CDR3 extends over 13 amino acids. Between the trimmed V and J ends, which lost 5 bases and 0 bases, there was a span of 8 bases. CDR3 sequence reads: CASSLGGSYEQYF. CDR3 sequence (DNA): TGTGCCAGCAGTCTTGGGGGCTCCTACGAGCAGTACTTC.

The chain couples TRBV28 to TRBJ2-7; 10 bases are shared with TRBD2. The V and J ends lost 4 bases and 2 bases, in that order; junction bases with no gene match: 5. CDR1 is MDHEN, CDR2 SYDVKM, per germline. CDR3 length: 15 residues. CDR3 sequence reads: CASSSPAGGPYEQYF. The CDR3 DNA sequence: TGTGCCAGCAGTTCCCCAGCGGGAGGGCCCTACGAGCAGTACTTC. The full variable domain, with the rest looked up from reference TRBV28 and TRBJ2-7, is DVKVTQSSRYLVKRTGEKVFLECVQDMDHENMFWYRQDPGLGLRLIYFSYDVKMKEKGDIPEGYSVSREKKERFSLILESASTNQTSMYLCASSSPAGGPYEQYFGPGTRLTVT.

This chain links TRBV7-9 with TRBJ1-2; no definite D call. The CDR3 has 13 residues. Germline V lookup: CDR1 SEHNR, CDR2 FQNEAQ (reference sequence). Trimming left V 5 bases short and J 3 bases short, with 10 bases between. This CDR3 is CASSRSTDYGYTF. CDR3 DNA: TGTGCCAGCAGCCGGTCGACGGACTATGGCTACACCTTC. The entire variable domain, with the rest obtained from reference TRBV7-9 and TRBJ1-2, is as follows: DTGVSQNPRHKITKRGQNVTFRCDPISEHNRLYWYRQTLGQGPEFLTYFQNEAQLEKSRLLSDRFSAERPKGSFSTLEIQRTEQGDSAMYLCASSRSTDYGYTFGSGTRLTVV.

The chain has TRBV28 and TRBJ2-7; D possibly corresponds to TRBD2 (6 bases). The CDR3 runs to 14 residues. Germline assignment: CDR1 MDHEN and CDR2 SYDVKM. V was trimmed by 1 base and J by 0 bases, leaving 7 bases between them. CDR3 bases: TGTGCCAGCAGTTTATCCGGGGGCTCCTACGAGCAGTACTTC. Amino acid sequence: CASSLSGGSYEQYF.

This sequence joins TRBV10-3 and TRBJ1-4; D is unresolved. Germline V gene lookup returns CDR1 ENHRY and CDR2 SYGVKD. This CDR3 contains 17 residues. Trimming removed 0 bases from V and 4 bases from J, with 15 bases in between. The DNA of the CDR3 is TGTGCCATCAGTGAGTCGAATGTTGGGCAGCTTAATGAAAAACTGTTTTTT. Protein product: CAISESNVGQLNEKLFF.

Regarding this clone: Additional DNA sequences in this sample encode the identical CDR3. The chain employs TRBV10-3 and TRBJ1-2; D is unresolved. The CDR3 runs 14 residues. Trimming shortened V by 6 bases and J by 1 base, and 12 bases separated the two germline ends. The germline V gene has CDR1 ENHRY and CDR2 SYGVKD. The CDR3 sequence is CAISGTGDNYGYTF. The CDR3 coding sequence is TGTGCCATCAGCGGTACCGGAGATAACTATGGCTACACCTTC.

The chain carries TRBV19 and TRBJ2-7, with TRBD2 identical over 9 bases. V lost 4 bases and J lost 4; bases outside the gene matches: 2. Germline V gene data show CDR1 as LNHDA and CDR2 as SQIVND (reference sequence). The CDR3 runs 13 residues. The CDR3 is CASSNLAGYEQYF. DNA of the CDR3: TGTGCCAGTAGTAACCTAGCGGGATACGAGCAGTACTTC.

This rearrangement joins TRBV6-5 to TRBJ1-1; no firm D call. Trimming took 8 bases from V and 5 from J, leaving 18 bases between them. This CDR3 spans 14 amino acids. The germline gives CDR1 MNHEY, CDR2 SVGAGI. The DNA for the CDR3 is TGTGCCAGCGGACCCTCCACATTATGGACTGAAGCTTTCTTT. Its protein product is CASGPSTLWTEAFF.

The V and J genes are TRBV20-1 and TRBJ2-5; D unresolved. Trimming left V 5 bases short and J 7 bases short, with 11 bases between. Germline values: CDR1 DFQATT, CDR2 SNEGSKA (reference sequence). The CDR3 totals 11 residues. CDR3 sequence reads: CSADTPGTQYF. The DNA for the CDR3 is TGCAGTGCTGATACACCGGGGACCCAGTACTTC.

The chain has TRBV24-1 and TRBJ2-2; 11 bases align to TRBD2. Losses at the gene ends were 4 bases for V and 5 bases for J; bases not matched to a gene: 5. This CDR3 region has 16 residues. CDR1 and CDR2 (germline): KGHDR, SFDVKD. CDR3 bases: TGTGCCACCAGTGACCTAACTAGCGGGAGAACCGGGGAGCTGTTTTTT. It encodes CATSDLTSGRTGELFF.

CDR3 loop: CASSEDGRGDEKLFF. Here the CDR3 DNA reads TGTGCCAGCAGCGAAGACGGCAGGGGGGATGAAAAACTGTTTTTT. V is TRBV7-9 and J is TRBJ1-4; 7 bases match TRBD1. Germline assignment: CDR1 SEHNR and CDR2 FQNEAQ (reference sequence). The CDR3 sequence is 15 residues long. V was clipped by 5 bases and J by 6 bases; unmatched bases: 9.

The V and J genes are TRBV18 and TRBJ1-1, with D possibly being TRBD1 (6 bases). Germline-derived CDR1 and CDR2 are KGHSH and LQKENI. V lost 3 bases, J lost 4 bases, and 9 bases lay in between. CDR3 length: 13 residues. The CDR3 nucleotides are TGTGCCAGCTCACCCACAGGGTTCACTGAAGCTTTCTTT. This gives the protein CASSPTGFTEAFF.

This clone was recorded only once. The chain uses TRBV19 and TRBJ1-1, with D tentatively TRBD1 (6 bases). This CDR3 contains 12 residues. Germline assignment: CDR1 LNHDA and CDR2 SQIVND (reference sequence). V lost 3 bases and J lost 8, with 10 bases in between. The CDR3, as DNA: TGTGCCAGTAGTATTAGGGGGGCGGAAGCTTTCTTT. Its translation: CASSIRGAEAFF.

This clone has just a few counts. The rearrangement joins TRBV6-5 to TRBJ1-2; D possibly corresponds to TRBD1 (6 bases). The CDR3 loop spans 15 amino acids. Germline-derived CDR1 and CDR2 are MNHEY and SVGAGI. The ends were cut back, 0 bases at V and 5 bases at J, with 13 bases in the middle. The CDR3: CASSYSGGKGYGYTF. The CDR3 region has the DNA TGTGCCAGCAGTTACTCTGGGGGCAAGGGGTATGGCTACACCTTC.

The rearrangement joins TRBV7-2 to TRBJ2-1; 8 positions match TRBD2. The CDR3 has 16 amino acids. Trimming took 2 bases from V and 0 from J; bases not matched to a gene: 3. Germline CDR1 and CDR2: SGHTA and FQGNSA. The CDR3 bases are TGTGCCAGCAGCTTACTCAGCGGGGGCTCCTACAATGAGCAGTTCTTC. Its translation: CASSLLSGGSYNEQFF.

This clone was recorded once. DNA of the CDR3: TGCGCCAGCAGCTTGACAGCCCAACGCGTAGGTGAGACCCAGTACTTC. Translating it yields CASSLTAQRVGETQYF. The J gene is TRBJ2-5, the V gene TRBV5-1; D unresolved. The CDR3 spans 16 residues. Trimming took 1 base from V and 5 from J, leaving 18 bases between them. The germline V gene has CDR1 SGHRS and CDR2 YFSETQ.

This clone was counted only a few times. The rearrangement links TRBV18 to TRBJ1-4; the D is unclear. V was shortened by 4 bases and J by 8 bases, with 11 bases between the two germline ends. The CDR3 runs to 13 residues. The V gene's germline CDR1 is KGHSH and CDR2 LQKENI. CDR3 DNA sequence: TGTGCCAGCTCACGGGTTCAACGGGAAAAACTGTTTTTT. It codes for CASSRVQREKLFF.

The chain combines TRBV2 with TRBJ1-1, with 7 bases that match TRBD1. This CDR3 is 13 amino acids long. CDR1 is SNHLY and CDR2 is FYNNEI in the germline V gene. J lost 4 bases, V lost 7 bases, and 6 bases had no gene match. CDR3 coding DNA: TGTGCCAGCAACCGGGACAGTGGCACTGAAGCTTTCTTT. Its translation: CASNRDSGTEAFF.

This clone is judged large (0.1 to 1%). This chain connects TRBV7-9 to TRBJ2-1; 9 bases align to TRBD2. V gave up 3 bases and J gave up 3 bases; unmatched junction bases: 9. The CDR3 spans 17 residues. CDR1 and CDR2 (germline): SEHNR, FQNEAQ (reference sequence). CDR3 DNA sequence: TGTGCCAGCAGCTTTTCTGCTAGCGGGACGTTCTACAATGAGCAGTTCTTC. It is translated as CASSFSASGTFYNEQFF.

This clone was recorded a few times. The rearrangement uses TRBV10-3 and TRBJ1-6, with TRBD1 as a possible D gene (6 bases). The length of the CDR3 is 17 residues. V was shortened by 2 bases and J by 8 bases, with 19 bases between the two germline ends. Germline V gives CDR1 ENHRY, CDR2 SYGVKD. CDR3 amino acids: CAISELEGGIEDSPLHF. The DNA of the CDR3 is TGTGCCATCAGTGAGCTTGAGGGGGGAATTGAGGATTCACCCCTCCACTTT.

V is TRBV10-2 and J is TRBJ1-4, with D perhaps TRBD1 (5 bases). This CDR3 spans 12 amino acids. V dropped 4 bases and J dropped 8 bases, with 8 bases sitting between them. Per germline, CDR1 WSHSY and CDR2 SAAADI. CDR3 residues: CASSAGVEKLFF. In DNA form, the CDR3 reads TGCGCCAGCAGTGCGGGGGTCGAAAAACTGTTTTTT.

The genes are TRBV7-9 and TRBJ2-5; perhaps TRBD1 as D (6 bases). V shed 2 bases and J shed 7 bases, with 11 bases lying between them. The CDR3 covers 13 residues. Germline CDR1 and CDR2: SEHNR and FQNEAQ (reference sequence). CDR3 sequence: CASSLLEGGTQYF. As DNA, the CDR3 is TGTGCCAGCAGCTTATTAGAAGGGGGGACCCAGTACTTC.

The rearrangement links TRBV5-4 to TRBJ2-5, with D possibly TRBD2 on 5 matching bases. Germline CDR1 is SGHNT and CDR2 is YYREEE (reference sequence). The CDR3 is made up of 15 amino acids. V was cut by 2 bases and J by 0 bases, with 11 bases left in between. The CDR3 region has the DNA TGTGCCAGCAGCTTACGGGGTACTTACCAAGAGACCCAGTACTTC. This gives the protein CASSLRGTYQETQYF.

The rearrangement uses TRBV5-1 and TRBJ1-3; 9 positions match TRBD1. With V trimmed by 2 bases and J by 3 bases, 6 bases remained unmatched. Per germline, CDR1 SGHRS and CDR2 YFSETQ. The CDR3 is 16 amino acids. CDR3 bases: TGCGCCAGCAGCTTAACCGGGACAGGGTTTGGAAACACCATATATTTT. Translating it yields CASSLTGTGFGNTIYF.

The V and J genes are TRBV9 and TRBJ1-4, with D hard to call. The length of the CDR3 is 12 residues. Germline V gives CDR1 SGDLS, CDR2 YYNGEE. V was clipped by 3 bases and J by 10 bases, with 10 bases between them. The CDR3 is CASSEENGKLFF. CDR3 DNA sequence: TGTGCCAGCAGCGAGGAGAACGGAAAACTGTTTTTT.

The V call is TRBV2, the J call TRBJ1-5; D ambiguous. The V end was cut by 7 bases, the J end by 5 bases, with 12 bases between. Per the germline V gene, CDR1 is SNHLY and CDR2 is FYNNEI. The length of the CDR3 is 13 residues. The CDR3 is CASKFSGDQPQHF. The CDR3 DNA is TGTGCCAGCAAGTTCTCGGGAGATCAGCCCCAGCATTTT.

The sample holds a few counts of this clone. This chain connects TRBV7-9 to TRBJ2-1, with 8 bases lining up with TRBD2. Germline V gives CDR1 SEHNR, CDR2 FQNEAQ (reference sequence). V dropped 5 bases and J dropped 7; count of bases not matched to a gene: 7. The CDR3 contains 14 residues. The CDR3 loop is CASSPRLASNEQFF. The DNA for the CDR3 is TGTGCCAGCAGCCCGAGACTAGCGTCAAATGAGCAGTTCTTC.

This clone has a handful of counts. The genes are TRBV7-3 and TRBJ2-7; possibly TRBD1 for D (6 bases). The CDR3 sequence is 16 residues long. V lost 5 bases, J lost 3 bases, and 20 bases lay in between. The germline CDR1 and CDR2 sequences are SGHTA and FQGTGA. The CDR3 loop is CASSPQGSALFYEQYF. CDR3 in DNA: TGTGCCAGCAGCCCCCAGGGGAGCGCACTCTTCTACGAGCAGTACTTC.

This chain joins TRBV3-1 (or the pseudogene TRBV3-2) and TRBJ2-7, with TRBD1 matching over 9 bases. The tail of the sequence fits TRBJ2-5 better, so the J call may be wrong. CDR1 LGHDT and CDR2 YNNKEL come from the germline V gene (reference sequence). This CDR3 region has 18 residues. The CDR3 bases are TGTGCCAGCAGCGCCCGACAGGGGGTGGGAAAGGGAGACGAGACCCAGTACTTC. It specifies CASSARQGVGKGDETQYF.